The entry below describes one TCR beta chain. The record originates from a study of blood T cell repertoires in COVID-19. Study details: Both acute and convalescent COVID-19 samples were obtained from the United States, Italy and Spain. Nucleic acid was either cDNA or gDNA, and it came from T cells, B-cell-depleted T cells, or PBMCs.

How the authors handled the data: Reference gene primer amplification gave estimated nucleated cell counts. Sequencing used immunoSEQ multiplex PCR; TCRdb keeps in-frame clones, though not all of them. The V and J calls and clone size come from that table; D and trimming were worked out from the DNA. The sample has 95,000 or so clones, more than 80% seen once. Sequenced sample: peripheral blood. This TCR was sampled from a human donor in a cohort sampled during active COVID-19.

CDR3 nucleotides: TGTGCCAGCAGCTCAGGACAGGGAAGCTATGGCTACACCTTC. Protein: CASSSGQGSYGYTF. The genes are TRBV9 and TRBJ1-2; the match to TRBD1 covers 8 bases. CDR1 and CDR2 from the germline V gene are SGDLS and YYNGEE. This CDR3 is built from 14 residues. V lost 4 bases, J lost 4 bases, and 6 bases stayed unmatched.